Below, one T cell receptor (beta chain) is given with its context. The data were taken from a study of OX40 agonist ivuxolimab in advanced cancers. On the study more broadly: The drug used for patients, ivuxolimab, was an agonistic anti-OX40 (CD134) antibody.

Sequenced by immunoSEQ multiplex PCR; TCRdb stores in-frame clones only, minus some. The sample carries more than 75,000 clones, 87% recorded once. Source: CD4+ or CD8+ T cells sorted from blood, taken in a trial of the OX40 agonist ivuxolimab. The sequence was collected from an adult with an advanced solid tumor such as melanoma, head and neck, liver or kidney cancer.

Here the CDR3 DNA reads TGTGCCAGCAGCCCCGTAGCGGGGGAGCAGTTCTTC. Residues: CASSPVAGEQFF. This chain links TRBV11-1 with TRBJ2-1, with 8 bases identical to TRBD2. The ends lost 5 bases at V and 10 bases at J; junction bases unmatched: 4. CDR1 is SGHAT and CDR2 is FQDESV in the germline V gene (reference sequence). The CDR3 consists of 12 residues.